This TCR beta chain was found in a study of blood T cells in healthy people across ages. This clonotype was detected only a few times. PCR was performed a second time for about 7 to 11 cycles using a sample-barcoded 5' primer and a J-beta primer mix. One entry per CDR3 protein results from TCRdb running MiXCR on the 5' RACE reads. The sample shows some 900,000 distinct CDR3 sequences, around 46% of them seen only once. V was pared by 3 bases and J by 7 bases, with 19 bases between. From germline, CDR1 is DFQATT and CDR2 SNEGSKA (reference sequence). This CDR3 region has 15 residues. Sample: blood. The receptor was isolated from a man under 40 in good health. V is TRBV20-1 and J is TRBJ1-5; no reliable D call. This chain's CDR3 is CSASVEKIVGQPQHF. The CDR3 coding sequence is TGCAGTGCTAGTGTGGAAAAGATAGTCGGACAGCCCCAGCATTTT.